This paragraph reports one TCR beta chain. The naive CD8 population came from CD45RO-negative cells selected for CCR7, without terminally differentiated effector memory CD45RA+ cells. This sample is drawn from a study of shared clonotypes between healthy human individuals. At the level of the study: The study used three CD4 naive, three CD4 memory, two CD8 naive and one CD8 memory plate per donor.

V was cut by 6 bases and J by 7 bases, with 10 bases left in between. Germline V gene lookup returns CDR1 SQVTM and CDR2 ANQGSEA. This CDR3 is built from 10 residues. As handled by the study authors: Filtering was not the same, since immunoSEQ gave junction-only sequences without quality scores. Sequenced by immunoSEQ multiplex PCR; TCRdb stores in-frame clones only, minus some. From that table come the V and J calls and clone size; the DNA was used to work out D and trimming. The sample includes millions of clones, more than 85% of them seen just once. The sequence was obtained from a man younger than 30 in good health. Some clones in this sample may be carry-over from other donors' samples. V and J are TRBV29-1 and TRBJ2-7; D call uncertain. The sequenced sample consisted of naive CD8+ T cells from PBMCs. The CDR3: CSVPGPEQYF. DNA of the CDR3: TGCAGCGTCCCGGGCCCGGAGCAGTACTTC.